These T cell receptor beta chains were read from a single sample in a study of T cell responses to AZD1222 COVID-19 vaccine. Measured with immunoSEQ multiplex PCR; TCRdb has only the in-frame clones, and not every one. The profile shows roughly 120,000 clones, about 85% of them singletons. The sample in question was peripheral blood, obtained on day 0 of AZD1222 vaccination. These receptor sequences come from an adult in good health. Each CDR3 is given without its conserved first and last residue. A row's size may be missing; if present it is once, few, many or a size class.

V	size	J	CDR3
TRBV6-5	.	TRBJ1-2	ASRGDRDGYT
TRBV19	few	TRBJ1-6	ASSIEPGDSPLH
TRBV7-3	.	TRBJ2-5	ASGDGYGETQY
TRBV11-2	.	TRBJ2-3	ASSLNLGAAQGTQY
TRBV15	once	TRBJ1-4	ATSRAGGEEKLF
TRBV15	.	TRBJ2-1	ATSRGRGSSYNEQF
TRBV7-2	.	TRBJ2-3	ASSLMADYTDTQY
TRBV7-2	.	TRBJ1-2	ASSLGPQGTGYGYT
TRBV11-3	few	TRBJ2-1	ASSPRGDAGGLGNEQF
TRBV14	.	TRBJ1-2	ASSHPQGSGYYGYT
TRBV10-3	once	TRBJ2-1	ATLTGGNEQF
TRBV10-3	.	TRBJ1-3	ATRGGGQGVAGNTIY
TRBV5-5	.	TRBJ2-7	ASSFRLIGGSYEQY
TRBV5-6	.	TRBJ1-2	ASSLVGTASNYGYT
TRBV6-5	.	TRBJ2-7	ASSALPGSTGEQY
TRBV2	.	TRBJ1-2	ASSEMIRRGRLGYT
TRBV7-9	few	TRBJ2-7	ASTPDSQRSYEQY
TRBV29-1	.	TRBJ1-2	SARMTGGFYGYT
TRBV6-5	few	TRBJ1-6	ASSYSLTTQLKLH
TRBV7-9	.	TRBJ1-2	ASSPYRGTSNYGYT
TRBV11-3	.	TRBJ1-4	ASSPQGQGGGKLF
TRBV3-1/TRBV3-2	.	TRBJ2-7	ASSHSEYEQY
TRBV6-2/TRBV6-3	.	TRBJ1-6	ASSPMSGPVNSPLH
TRBV2	.	TRBJ2-1	ASSETGGPLNEQF
TRBV7-2	.	TRBJ2-5	ASSPGSGVETQY
TRBV18	.	TRBJ1-6	ASSAAIGSPLH
TRBV11-1	.	TRBJ2-3	ASSLGQGTSTDTQY
TRBV3-1/TRBV3-2	.	TRBJ2-7	ASSRNRVPYEQY
TRBV24-1	.	TRBJ1-4	ATSDPLDLTEPNEKLF
TRBV6-5	.	TRBJ1-4	ASQGREKLF
TRBV6-5	.	TRBJ1-5	ATRRAGLSNQPQH
TRBV4-2	.	TRBJ2-3	ASSQQRGDAPDTQY
TRBV7-2	few	TRBJ2-7	ASSLAAGGRYEQY
TRBV13	.	TRBJ1-1	ASSFGRGNTEAF
TRBV2	.	TRBJ2-2	ASSPSGLYTGELF
TRBV7-2	.	TRBJ1-2	AWGRINYGYT
TRBV9	once	TRBJ1-3	ASTSVPGISGNTIY
TRBV11-3	.	TRBJ2-1	ASSLGLGGGPGEQF
TRBV6-5	.	TRBJ2-7	ASSPDVWEQY
TRBV29-1	.	TRBJ1-1	SVDRAGGNTEAF
TRBV7-2	.	TRBJ2-7	ASSLIAGEEQY
TRBV11-2	.	TRBJ2-7	ASSLVGRGSYEQY
TRBV5-4	.	TRBJ1-1	ASSRDPHATNTEAF
TRBV11-2	.	TRBJ2-7	ASSLGPLYEQY
TRBV7-9	once	TRBJ1-2	ASSPGTGYGYT
TRBV7-2	.	TRBJ2-2	ASTPPGVPGELF
TRBV2	.	TRBJ1-5	ASSVDGQGRH
TRBV5-1	.	TRBJ2-7	ASSPSGGNYEQY
TRBV28	.	TRBJ1-5	ASSSMDSYSNQPQH
TRBV3-1/TRBV3-2	.	TRBJ2-7	ASSQGRVGGEQY
TRBV3-1/TRBV3-2	.	TRBJ2-2	ASSQATDARELF
TRBV24-1	.	TRBJ1-1	ATSDPSGPNTEAF
TRBV11-3	once	TRBJ2-7	ASSAFASYEQY
TRBV18	.	TRBJ2-3	ASSPNAPGDTQY
TRBV27	.	TRBJ1-6	ASSLKRQGISPLH
TRBV7-9	.	TRBJ2-1	ASSQTGPQGNEQF
TRBV7-9	.	TRBJ1-4	ASSHAGTEDEKLF